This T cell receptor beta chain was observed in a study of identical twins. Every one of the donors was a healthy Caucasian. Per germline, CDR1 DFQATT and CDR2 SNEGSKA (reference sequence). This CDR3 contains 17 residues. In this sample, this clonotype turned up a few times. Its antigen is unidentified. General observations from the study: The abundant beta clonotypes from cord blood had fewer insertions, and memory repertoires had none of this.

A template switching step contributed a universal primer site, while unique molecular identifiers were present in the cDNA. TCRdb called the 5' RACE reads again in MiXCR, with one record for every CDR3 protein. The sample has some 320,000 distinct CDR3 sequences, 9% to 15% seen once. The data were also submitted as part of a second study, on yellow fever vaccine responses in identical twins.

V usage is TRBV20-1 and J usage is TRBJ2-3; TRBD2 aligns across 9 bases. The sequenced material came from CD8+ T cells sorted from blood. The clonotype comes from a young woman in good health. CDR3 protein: CSALAGEVPPPTDTQYF. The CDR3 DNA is TGCAGCGCCTTAGCGGGAGAGGTCCCACCGCCCACAGATACGCAGTATTTT.